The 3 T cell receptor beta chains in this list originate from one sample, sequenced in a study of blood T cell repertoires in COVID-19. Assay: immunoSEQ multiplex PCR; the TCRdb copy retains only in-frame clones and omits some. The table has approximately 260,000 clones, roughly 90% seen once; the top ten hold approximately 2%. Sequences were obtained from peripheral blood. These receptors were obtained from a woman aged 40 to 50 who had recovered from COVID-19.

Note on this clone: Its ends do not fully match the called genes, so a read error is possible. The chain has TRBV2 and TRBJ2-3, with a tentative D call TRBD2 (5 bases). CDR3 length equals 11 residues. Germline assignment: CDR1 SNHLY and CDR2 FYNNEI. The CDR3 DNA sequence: TGCGGGATCGCCCGGACAGATACGCAGTATTTT. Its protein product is CGIARTDTQYF. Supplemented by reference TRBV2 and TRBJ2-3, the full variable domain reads EPEVTQTPSHQVTQMGQEVILRCVPISNHLYFYWYRQILGQKVEFLVSFYNNEISEKSEIFDDQFSVERPDGSNFTLKIRSTKLEDSAMYFCGIARTDTQYFGPGTRLTVL.

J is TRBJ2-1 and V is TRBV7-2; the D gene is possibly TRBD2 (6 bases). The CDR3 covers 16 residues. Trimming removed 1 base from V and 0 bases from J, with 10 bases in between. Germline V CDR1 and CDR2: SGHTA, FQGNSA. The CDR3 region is CASSLGPGGSYNEQFF. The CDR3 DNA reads TGTGCCAGCAGCTTAGGTCCCGGGGGCTCCTACAATGAGCAGTTCTTC.

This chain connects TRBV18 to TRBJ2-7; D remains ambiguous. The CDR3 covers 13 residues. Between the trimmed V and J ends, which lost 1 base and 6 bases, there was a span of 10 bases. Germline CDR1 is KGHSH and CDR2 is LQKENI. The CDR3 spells CASSPLVSVEQYF. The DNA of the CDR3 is TGTGCCAGCTCACCACTTGTTTCAGTCGAGCAGTACTTC.